This TCR beta chain emerged from a study of cytomegalovirus exposure and HLA in healthy donors. Study outcomes and limitations: CMV antigen specificity of a few CMV-associated chains was confirmed in vitro. Among TCR beta chains, those listed as cytomegalovirus-associated numbered about 160.

Separate from the approximately 600-subject first cohort was the roughly 120-subject validation cohort, to which the donors belonged. The assay was immunoSEQ multiplex PCR, and TCRdb's table has in-frame clones only and misses some. The table has some 110,000 clones, around 89% seen once. Germline-derived CDR1 and CDR2 are MNHEY and SMNVEV (reference sequence). With V trimmed by 6 bases and J by 9 bases, 8 bases remained unmatched. The CDR3 covers 15 residues. To note about this clone: Its target is not known.

The chain has TRBV27 and TRBJ2-1; 13 nucleotides align to TRBD2. The TCR comes from a man between 18 and 29 years old in good health and CMV-seronegative. Sequencing was performed on PBMCs. The DNA for the CDR3 is TGTGCCAGCAGCATACTAGCGGGGGGGCGTAGTGAGCAGTTCTTC. It is translated as CASSILAGGRSEQFF.